The present TCR beta chain was sequenced within a study of regulatory T cells in long-lasting Graves disease. Study results and caveats: Persistent patients had a count of shared public clonotypes (around 2,700) that exceeded that of new patients (roughly 1,000).

The CDR3 sequence is 18 residues long. Trimming removed 7 bases from V and 2 bases from J; junction bases left unmatched: 12. As to time point: newly diagnosed GD, antithyroid drugs for less than 3 months. PBMC-extracted RNA yielded the TCR library. American Thyroid Association guidelines were used to diagnose Graves' disease. A note on this clonotype: Its antigen is unidentified.

Relying on iRepertoire HTBI primers and Arm-PCR of CDR3 regions, the team built TCR beta libraries. From the multiplex PCR reads, TCRdb called clonotypes with MiXCR, one entry per CDR3 protein. The sample lists more than 350,000 distinct CDR3 sequences, just under 15% seen once, with 16% in the top ten. This same sample was also taken into another study, of T cells in Graves' hyperthyroidism and ophthalmopathy.

Sample: peripheral blood mononuclear cells (PBMCs), taken at new diagnosis, from a patient treated with antithyroid drugs. This sequence was found in a woman aged 30 to 39 with Graves disease. The chain uses TRBV12-3 or TRBV12-4 and TRBJ2-1; 12 bases fit TRBD2. CDR3 sequence (DNA): TGTGCCAGCATCCCGACTAGCGGGGGATGGTGGGCCTACAATGAGCAGTTCTTC. It yields the protein CASIPTSGGWWAYNEQFF.